The 5 T cell receptor beta chains below were found in one sample sequenced in a study of neurological immune-mediated disorders. One entry per CDR3 protein, called by TCRdb with MiXCR from the 5' RACE reads. The top ten clones hold 7.8% of a sample with 18,000 or so distinct CDR3 sequences, around 15% of them seen once. The sequencing sample was made of CD4+ T cells from blood. These receptors originate from a woman aged 60 to 75 with HTLV-1-associated myelopathy (HAM/TSP).

Only a few counts were recorded for this clonotype. This sequence joins TRBV30 and TRBJ2-1; D is unclear. Germline assignment: CDR1 GTSNPN and CDR2 SVGIG (reference sequence). Trimming cost V 1 base and J 8 bases, with 18 bases left between them. The CDR3 is made up of 15 amino acids. CDR3 loop: CAWSGLQVHLDEQFF. The CDR3 region has the DNA TGTGCCTGGAGTGGACTCCAGGTTCATTTAGATGAGCAGTTCTTC.

This clonotype was counted at least ten times. The chain couples TRBV6-1 to TRBJ1-2; the D gene is possibly TRBD1 (5 bases). Trimming left V 0 bases short and J 8 bases short, with 13 bases between. CDR1 and CDR2 from the germline V gene are MNHNS and SASEGT. This CDR3 has 14 residues. The CDR3 loop reads CASSEARGGRGYTF. The CDR3 coding sequence is TGTGCCAGCAGTGAAGCGCGCGGGGGACGGGGCTACACCTTC.

Many counts were recorded for this clonotype. The CDR3 is CASSLGAETQYF. CDR3 DNA: TGTGCCAGCAGCTTGGGGGCGGAGACCCAGTACTTC. V and J are TRBV7-9 and TRBJ2-5; D might be TRBD1 (6 bases). This CDR3 has 12 residues. Germline V gives CDR1 SEHNR, CDR2 FQNEAQ (reference sequence). V lost 3 bases and J 5 bases, leaving 7 bases between the germline ends. Using reference TRBV7-9 and TRBJ2-5 for the parts outside the CDR3, the full variable domain is DTGVSQNPRHKITKRGQNVTFRCDPISEHNRLYWYRQTLGQGPEFLTYFQNEAQLEKSRLLSDRFSAERPKGSFSTLEIQRTEQGDSAMYLCASSLGAETQYFGPGTRLLVL.

Many counts were recorded for this clonotype. The chain employs TRBV9 and TRBJ1-2, with no clear D. The CDR3 loop spans 12 amino acids. V shed 0 bases and J shed 10 bases, with 10 bases lying between them. The V gene's germline CDR1 is SGDLS and CDR2 YYNGEE. The CDR3 reads CASSVGQAAYTF. The CDR3 DNA is TGTGCCAGCAGCGTAGGTCAGGCAGCCTACACCTTC.

This clonotype was observed many times. V and J are TRBV20-1 and TRBJ2-6; D gene uncertain. The CDR3 sequence is 17 residues long. Looked up from germline, CDR1 is DFQATT and CDR2 is SNEGSKA (reference sequence). V lost 3 bases to trimming and J lost 0 bases, with 15 bases between them. CDR3: CSARGQSKSSGANVLTF. CDR3 DNA sequence: TGCAGTGCTAGGGGTCAGTCTAAGAGCTCTGGGGCCAACGTCCTGACTTTC.